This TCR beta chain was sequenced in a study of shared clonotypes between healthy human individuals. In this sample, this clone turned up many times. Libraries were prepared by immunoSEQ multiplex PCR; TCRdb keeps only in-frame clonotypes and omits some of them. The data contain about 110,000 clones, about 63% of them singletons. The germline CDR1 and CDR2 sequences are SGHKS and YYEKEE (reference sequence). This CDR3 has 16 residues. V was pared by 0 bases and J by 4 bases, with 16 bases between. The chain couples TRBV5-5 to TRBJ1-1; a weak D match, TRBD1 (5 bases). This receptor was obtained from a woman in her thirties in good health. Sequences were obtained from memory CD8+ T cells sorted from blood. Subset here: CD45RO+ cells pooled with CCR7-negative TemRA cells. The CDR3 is CASSLEGTALSTEAFF. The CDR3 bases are TGTGCCAGCAGCTTGGAAGGGACGGCCTTGAGCACTGAAGCTTTCTTT. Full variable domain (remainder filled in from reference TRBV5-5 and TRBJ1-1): DAGVTQSPTHLIKTRGQQVTLRCSPISGHKSVSWYQQVLGQGPQFIFQYYEKEERGRGNFPDRFSARQFPNYSSELNVNALLLGDSALYLCASSLEGTALSTEAFFGQGTRLTVV.